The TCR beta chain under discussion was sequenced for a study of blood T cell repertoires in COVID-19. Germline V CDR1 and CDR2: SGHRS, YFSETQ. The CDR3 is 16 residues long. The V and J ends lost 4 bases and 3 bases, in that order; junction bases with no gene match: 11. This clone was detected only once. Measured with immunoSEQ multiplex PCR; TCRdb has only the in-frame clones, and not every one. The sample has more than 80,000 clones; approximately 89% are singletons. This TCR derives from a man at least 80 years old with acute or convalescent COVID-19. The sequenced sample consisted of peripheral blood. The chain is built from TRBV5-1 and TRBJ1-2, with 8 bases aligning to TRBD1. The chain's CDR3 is CASSRGAGGNDYGYTF. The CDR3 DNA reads TGCGCCAGCAGCCGGGGGGCAGGGGGCAACGACTATGGCTACACCTTC.